These 31 T cell receptor beta chains were sequenced from one sample in a study of T cells in Graves' hyperthyroidism and ophthalmopathy (dated by TCRdb to the late 2010s). Receptors were amplified or captured by multiplex PCR. TCRdb shows the sequencer as Illumina HiSeq 2000. The TCR beta CDR3 regions were amplified from the RNA transcripts. The first round of RT-PCR for the TCR CDR3 was performed with the HTBI primer set and the Qiagen OneStep RT-PCR kit. In TCRdb, the public reads were trimmed at Q25 with fastp and aligned with MiXCR, with productive beta chains retained. Rows are unified per CDR3 protein, each entry keeping the most common DNA and genes. This sample holds about 500,000 distinct CDR3 sequences; over 45% were observed only once. The ten most abundant clones make up around 44% of the sample. Input material: peripheral blood or thyroid tissue (not recorded which). Every receptor here comes from an adult woman with Graves' disease, either hyperthyroidism or ophthalmopathy (not recorded which).

The chain joins TRBV7-2 to TRBJ1-1, with no clear D. The germline gives CDR1 SGHTA, CDR2 FQGNSA. This CDR3 comprises 14 residues. The germline V and J ends were trimmed by 1 base and 4 bases, with 10 bases remaining between them. The CDR3 bases are TGTGCCAGCAGCTTAGGTAGTTCGACCACTGAAGCTTTCTTT. Translating gives CASSLGSSTTEAFF. Complete variable domain (other parts from reference TRBV7-2 and TRBJ1-1): GAGVSQSPSNKVTEKGKDVELRCDPISGHTALYWYRQSLGQGLEFLIYFQGNSAPDKSGLPSDRFSAERTGGSVSTLTIQRTQQEDSAVYLCASSLGSSTTEAFFGQGTRLTVV.

Concerning this clonotype: One end of the junction does not line up with germline, which may come from a read error. CDR3 sequence: CSAGSFNF. CDR3 coding DNA: TGCAGTGCCGGGAGTTTTAATTTT. The chain links TRBV20-1 to TRBJ1-3; D call uncertain. The CDR3 totals 8 residues. The germline V gene encodes CDR1 DFQATT and CDR2 SNEGSKA (reference sequence).

The genes are TRBV4-1 and TRBJ2-5; D is uncertain. Trimming took off 0 bases at V and 7 bases at J, with 9 bases between the two ends. CDR1 is MGHRA, CDR2 YSYEKL, per germline. The CDR3 consists of 13 residues. DNA for the CDR3: TGCGCCAGCAGCCAAGAAGGCCTTTTGACCCAGTACTTC. As protein: CASSQEGLLTQYF.

With regard to this clonotype: This sequence may be a read error, since a much larger clone differs from it by one base. The chain recombines TRBV29-1 with TRBJ2-5, with D unclear. CDR3 size: 11 residues. The germline gives CDR1 SQVTM, CDR2 ANQGSEA. CDR3 sequence reads: CSVAITETQCF. In DNA, the CDR3 is TGCAGCGTTGCCATCACGGAGACCCAGTGCTTC.

The J gene is TRBJ1-2, the V gene TRBV29-1, with D hard to call. Looked up from germline, CDR1 is SQVTM and CDR2 is ANQGSEA. The CDR3 loop spans 12 amino acids. Deletions cut 1 base from V and 2 bases from J, with 5 bases between. CDR3 bases: TGCAGCGTTGAAGGGCCCAACTATGGCTACACCTTC. Protein sequence: CSVEGPNYGYTF.

A word on this clonotype: The junction departs from the called germline gene at one end, perhaps through a read error. The rearrangement joins TRBV29-1 to TRBJ2-6; D is unclear. CDR1 SQVTM and CDR2 ANQGSEA come from the germline V gene. This CDR3 spans 12 amino acids. The chain's CDR3 is CSVMNGDNVLTF. The DNA for the CDR3 is TGCAGCGTTATGAATGGGGACAACGTCCTGACTTTC.

Notes on this clonotype: This CDR3 is missing its conserved last phenylalanine or tryptophan, likely due to a read error. No DNA is shown, since the ends of the CDR3 on it are uncertain; the CDR3 is the one TCRdb lists. The rearrangement uses TRBV6-6 and TRBJ1-1. The CDR3 has 10 residues if both end residues are counted. Germline V CDR1 and CDR2: MNHNY, SVGAGI (reference sequence). The CDR3 reads CASSEAGSVT.

CDR3 region: CSVATGTGSYNEQFF. The CDR3, as DNA: TGCAGCGTCGCAACCGGGACAGGATCCTACAATGAGCAGTTCTTC. The rearrangement links TRBV29-1 to TRBJ2-1, with 8 nucleotides matching TRBD1. CDR1 SQVTM and CDR2 ANQGSEA come from the germline V gene. V lost 6 bases, J lost 1 base, and 8 bases stayed unmatched. The CDR3 covers 15 residues.

The chain joins TRBV3-1 to TRBJ1-2, with D unclear. The CDR3 sequence is 12 residues long. Deletions cut 4 bases from V and 7 bases from J, with 10 bases between. Germline V gene lookup returns CDR1 LGHDT and CDR2 YNNKEL (reference sequence). The CDR3 DNA reads TGTGCCAGCAGCCGAGAGGGTTTTGGCTACACCTTC. It codes for CASSREGFGYTF.

This clonotype occurred many times. The chain uses TRBV20-1 and TRBJ2-5; 10 bases align to TRBD2. Per germline, CDR1 DFQATT and CDR2 SNEGSKA (reference sequence). The CDR3 extends over 15 amino acids. V lost 6 bases, J lost 5 bases, and 12 bases stayed unmatched. CDR3 in DNA: TGCAGTGCCCCAAGGGCTAGCGGGAGTGGGGAGACCCAGTACTTC. Translated: CSAPRASGSGETQYF.

V usage is TRBV10-2 and J usage is TRBJ1-6; 9 positions agree with TRBD1. Germline V gene data show CDR1 as WSHSY and CDR2 as SAAADI. The junction had 5 bases not matched to a gene; V was cut back by 0 bases and J by 5 bases. This CDR3 comprises 17 residues. CDR3 sequence (DNA): TGCGCCAGCAGTGAGTCCCGCGGACAGGGGAATAATTCACCCCTCCACTTT. It specifies CASSESRGQGNNSPLHF.

About this clonotype itself: A much larger clone lies a single base off, so this may be a read error. The chain joins TRBV6-2 or TRBV6-3 to TRBJ1-2, with D uncertain. The CDR3 has 13 residues. V was cut by 8 bases and J by 5 bases, with 15 bases left in between. In germline, CDR1 is MNHEY, CDR2 SVGEGT. CDR3 amino acids: CASSPGRLYGYTF. The CDR3 nucleotides read TGTGCCAGCTCGCCGGGGAGACTTTATGGCTACACCTTC.

V usage is TRBV7-2 and J usage is TRBJ2-7; 8 bases agree with TRBD1. V shed 5 bases, J shed 3 bases, and the junction held 9 bases outside the gene matches. CDR3 size: 15 residues. The V gene's germline CDR1 is SGHTA and CDR2 FQGNSA. For the CDR3, the DNA is TGTGCCAGCAGCCTACGGACAGGGAGCCTCTACGAGCAGTACTTC. Protein sequence: CASSLRTGSLYEQYF.

This rearrangement joins TRBV9 to TRBJ1-6; perhaps TRBD1 as D (5 bases). Trimming left V 3 bases short and J 7 bases short, with 11 bases between. The CDR3 consists of 14 residues. Germline CDR1 SGDLS, CDR2 YYNGEE. CDR3: CASSGDGGNSPLHF. Here the CDR3 DNA reads TGTGCCAGCAGCGGGGACGGGGGGAATTCACCCCTCCACTTT.

This sequence joins TRBV5-1 and TRBJ2-3; no reliable D call. The CDR3 loop spans 13 amino acids. The V end lost 4 bases, the J end lost 4 bases, and 10 bases lay between the germline ends. Germline values: CDR1 SGHRS, CDR2 YFSETQ. The CDR3, as DNA: TGCGCCAGCAGCGATAAAGGCGCAGATACGCAGTATTTT. This gives the protein CASSDKGADTQYF.

The rearrangement links TRBV15 to TRBJ2-5; a weak D match, TRBD1 (6 bases). The CDR3 has 18 residues. V gave up 0 bases and J gave up 2 bases, with 19 bases separating them. Germline V gene lookup returns CDR1 LNHNV and CDR2 YYDKDF (reference sequence). CDR3 sequence reads: CATSRDLGGQTLQETQYF. The CDR3 DNA sequence: TGTGCCACCAGCAGAGATTTAGGGGGACAAACATTACAAGAGACCCAGTACTTC.

The rearrangement uses TRBV5-4 and TRBJ2-7; D perhaps matches TRBD1 (5 bases). The CDR3 contains 14 residues. Trimming pared 0 bases from V and 3 bases from J, leaving 10 bases between. Per the germline V gene, CDR1 is SGHNT and CDR2 is YYREEE (reference sequence). In nucleotides, the CDR3 is TGTGCCAGCAGCTTGGAGCCAGGGAACTACGAGCAGTACTTC. Protein: CASSLEPGNYEQYF.

This chain connects TRBV6-5 to TRBJ2-2; TRBD2 matches at 8 bases. V lost 2 bases and J lost 4; bases outside the gene matches: 0. CDR3 length: 14 amino acids. Germline CDR1 MNHEY, CDR2 SVGAGI. In DNA form, the CDR3 reads TGTGCCAGCAGTTACCGGGGGGGCACCGGGGAGCTGTTTTTT. Its translation is CASSYRGGTGELFF.

V usage is TRBV20-1 and J usage is TRBJ1-5; unclear D gene. CDR1 and CDR2 from the germline V gene are DFQATT and SNEGSKA (reference sequence). CDR3 size: 14 residues. V dropped 0 bases and J dropped 5 bases, with 11 bases sitting between them. The CDR3 region has the DNA TGCAGTGCTAGAGATCAGATCTGGGATCAGCCCCAGCATTTT. Protein sequence: CSARDQIWDQPQHF.

A remark on this clonotype: As the CDR3 is not closed by the conserved phenylalanine or tryptophan, this likely results from a read error. The limits of the CDR3 on the DNA are not certain, so only TCRdb's listed CDR3 is given. J is TRBJ2-6 and V is TRBV20-1. Germline assignment: CDR1 DFQATT and CDR2 SNEGSKA (reference sequence). A total of 8 residues make up the CDR3, ends included. The CDR3 sequence: CSARVPTS.

A few counts support this clonotype. The genes are TRBV3-1 and TRBJ2-5; a weak D match, TRBD2 (7 bases). The CDR3 runs to 14 residues. With 10 bases removed from V and 4 bases from J, the gap between germline ends came to 19 bases. Germline V CDR1 and CDR2: LGHDT, YNNKEL (reference sequence). The CDR3 is CATQMRGRGETQYF. As DNA, the CDR3 is TGTGCCACCCAAATGAGGGGGAGGGGAGAGACCCAGTACTTC.

CDR3: CSARIQGVLKDYTF. CDR3 sequence (DNA): TGCAGTGCGCGAATACAGGGGGTGCTGAAAGACTACACCTTC. The chain combines TRBV20-1 with TRBJ1-2, with 8 bases that match TRBD1. CDR1 is DFQATT, CDR2 SNEGSKA, per germline (reference sequence). The CDR3 covers 14 residues. V was clipped by 6 bases and J by 10 bases; unmatched bases: 16.

The chain couples TRBV3-1 to TRBJ1-1; no definite D call. Germline V CDR1 and CDR2: LGHDT, YNNKEL (reference sequence). CDR3 size: 15 residues. Trimming cost V 1 base and J 0 bases, with 9 bases left between them. The CDR3 reads CASSQGASMNTEAFF. The CDR3 DNA sequence: TGTGCCAGCAGCCAAGGGGCAAGCATGAACACTGAAGCTTTCTTT.

This clonotype came up many times. This chain connects TRBV19 to TRBJ1-1, with D uncertain. V gave up 2 bases and J gave up 1 base, with 8 bases separating them. The CDR3 contains 14 residues. Germline V gene data show CDR1 as LNHDA and CDR2 as SQIVND (reference sequence). The CDR3 loop reads CASSIKGPNTEAFF. The CDR3 coding sequence is TGTGCCAGTAGTATAAAGGGCCCGAACACTGAAGCTTTCTTT.

The chain has TRBV9 and TRBJ2-6; TRBD1 matches 8 bases. V shed 4 bases and J 4 bases; nucleotides not matched to a gene: 10. From germline, CDR1 is SGDLS and CDR2 YYNGEE. The CDR3 is 17 residues long. CDR3 coding DNA: TGTGCCAGCAGCCACCGGGACAGGAACTACGGGGCCAACGTCCTGACTTTC. Amino acids: CASSHRDRNYGANVLTF.

V gene TRBV20-1 combines with J gene TRBJ2-7; 10 positions agree with TRBD2. CDR3 length: 13 residues. V shed 3 bases, J shed 6 bases, and the junction held 5 bases outside the gene matches. The V gene's germline CDR1 is DFQATT and CDR2 SNEGSKA (reference sequence). The CDR3 is CSARLAGVFEQYF. The CDR3 DNA is TGCAGTGCTAGGCTAGCGGGAGTTTTCGAGCAGTACTTC.

This clonotype was found many times. The rearrangement joins TRBV6-2 or TRBV6-3 to TRBJ1-1; unclear D gene. Per the germline V gene, CDR1 is MNHEY and CDR2 is SVGEGT. This CDR3 comprises 13 residues. V was shortened by 3 bases and J by 2 bases, with 7 bases between the two germline ends. CDR3 DNA: TGTGCCAGCAGTTATTTTCCTAACACTGAAGCTTTCTTT. Translating it yields CASSYFPNTEAFF.

The V gene is TRBV20-1, the J gene TRBJ2-5; 11 bases map to TRBD1. The junction had 6 bases not matched to a gene; V was cut back by 5 bases and J by 4 bases. Germline V CDR1 and CDR2: DFQATT, SNEGSKA (reference sequence). The CDR3 sequence is 14 residues long. The chain's CDR3 is CSAPGQGALETQYF. CDR3 coding DNA: TGCAGTGCTCCCGGACAGGGGGCTTTAGAGACCCAGTACTTC.

V and J are TRBV9 and TRBJ2-2; tentatively, D is TRBD2 (6 bases). CDR1 is SGDLS and CDR2 is YYNGEE in the germline V gene. The CDR3 runs to 14 residues. V gave up 3 bases and J gave up 3 bases, with 9 bases separating them. The CDR3 loop is CASSAGGDTGELFF. CDR3 nucleotide sequence: TGTGCCAGCAGCGCCGGCGGGGACACCGGGGAGCTGTTTTTT.

This rearrangement joins TRBV19 to TRBJ2-6; no clear D. V was clipped by 1 base and J by 4 bases, with 5 bases between them. The CDR3 sequence is 14 residues long. Germline lookup yields CDR1 LNHDA and CDR2 SQIVND (reference sequence). CDR3 nucleotides: TGTGCCAGTAGTATAGGGTCCGGGGCCAACGTCCTGACTTTC. As protein: CASSIGSGANVLTF.

There are many counts of this clonotype. This rearrangement joins TRBV29-1 to TRBJ1-1; maybe TRBD1 (5 bases). Looked up from germline, CDR1 is SQVTM and CDR2 is ANQGSEA. Trimming removed 4 bases from V and 0 bases from J, with 15 bases in between. This CDR3 has 15 residues. The CDR3 spells CSVAPGWGMNTEAFF. The CDR3, as DNA: TGCAGCGTTGCCCCAGGGTGGGGAATGAACACTGAAGCTTTCTTT.